The present TCR beta chain was sequenced within a study of control samples from healthy donors and cancer patients. The germline V gene has CDR1 MNHEY and CDR2 SVGEGT. The CDR3 sequence is 15 residues long. V lost 0 bases and J lost 3, with 9 bases in between. The table came from immunoSEQ multiplex PCR; TCRdb's copy has only in-frame clones and leaves some out. This repertoire shows approximately 100,000 clones, just over 85% found once; its top ten account for roughly 13%. V gene TRBV6-2 or TRBV6-3 combines with J gene TRBJ2-4; no definite D call. The source material was blood. The receptor's source is a man younger than 40 in good health. In DNA form, the CDR3 reads TGTGCCAGCAGTTACTCGGACGTGGACAAAAACATTCAGTACTTC. Amino acid sequence: CASSYSDVDKNIQYF.